This TCR beta chain comes out of a study of Ad26.COV2.S vaccination and SARS-CoV-2 variants. Looking at the study overall: In the study, Ad26.COV2.S was injected intramuscularly once, or twice 56 days apart. Overall study results and limits: TCR breadth and depth estimates may have understated total T cell responses. Greater spike-specific TCR breadth was seen in vaccine recipients than in placebo recipients.

The sample's treatment: some 20 received Ad26.COV2.S at low or high dose, single or two shots; several received placebo; per-sample allocation not given. Collection of the samples took place on day 63 after the first injection of vaccine or placebo. Libraries were prepared by immunoSEQ multiplex PCR; TCRdb keeps only in-frame clonotypes and omits some of them. The sample has hundreds of thousands of clones, around 86% seen once. Of note for this clone: Its specificity is not known.

This CDR3 region has 14 residues. Looked up from germline, CDR1 is LNHDA and CDR2 is SQIVND (reference sequence). Germline trimming cut 9 bases from V and 5 bases from J; bases unmatched to any gene: 11. The receptor was isolated from a person between 18 and 60 years old who received the Ad26.COV2.S COVID-19 vaccine or a placebo. The starting material was peripheral blood, obtained in a trial of Ad26.COV2.S vaccine versus placebo. This sequence joins TRBV19 and TRBJ2-3; 7 bases fit TRBD1. For the CDR3, the DNA is TGTGCCAGCGACGACAGGGTAGGAGGAGATACGCAGTATTTT. Its protein product is CASDDRVGGDTQYF. Full variable domain (missing parts from reference TRBV19 and TRBJ2-3): DGGITQSPKYLFRKEGQNVTLSCEQNLNHDAMYWYRQDPGQGLRLIYYSQIVNDFQKGDIAEGYSVSREKKESFPLTVTSAQKNPTAFYLCASDDRVGGDTQYFGPGTRLTVL.